This TCR beta chain was identified in a study of blood T cell repertoires in COVID-19. Looking at the study overall: The United States, Italy and Spain supplied acute and convalescent COVID-19 samples.

Here immunoSEQ multiplex PCR was the method, and the copy in TCRdb shows in-frame clones only, minus some. The table includes about 140,000 clones, approximately 84% detected once. CDR1 is SGHNT and CDR2 is YYREEE in the germline V gene (reference sequence). Trimming cost V 4 bases and J 5 bases, with 16 bases left between them. The CDR3 length is 15 residues. This clonotype was sampled from a man in his forties with acute COVID-19. The chain is built from TRBV5-4 and TRBJ2-1, with D maybe TRBD2 (5 bases). Sequenced input: PBMCs or T cells enriched from blood (not recorded which). The CDR3 is CASSRGRLRDNEQFF. CDR3 sequence (DNA): TGTGCCAGCAGCCGCGGGCGACTGAGGGACAATGAGCAGTTCTTC.